This T cell receptor (beta chain) was recovered during a study of blood T cell repertoires in COVID-19. Across the study: Both acute and convalescent COVID-19 samples were obtained from the United States, Italy and Spain. PBMCs, B-cell-depleted T cells, or T cells were the source of the cDNA or gDNA that made up the material.

While infection was still active, Seattle patients were enrolled and then followed longitudinally. This CDR3 contains 14 residues. Germline V gene lookup returns CDR1 LGHNA and CDR2 YNFKEQ. V was clipped by 1 base and J by 5 bases, with 11 bases between them. In the original analysis: How many nucleated cells were present was estimated from reference gene primer amplification. The table came from immunoSEQ multiplex PCR; TCRdb's copy has only in-frame clones and leaves some out. The V and J calls and clone size were taken over from that table, and D and trimming were inferred from the DNA. The repertoire consists of around 76,000 clones, with 80% occurring once and the leading ten covering around 13%.

The chain joins TRBV4-2 to TRBJ2-5; D may be TRBD2 (5 bases). The receptor was derived from a man aged 50 to 59 with COVID-19, enrolled during active disease. The sequenced sample was peripheral blood. CDR3: CASSQGSGYETQYF. Here the CDR3 DNA reads TGTGCCAGCAGCCAAGGAAGCGGCTATGAGACCCAGTACTTC.